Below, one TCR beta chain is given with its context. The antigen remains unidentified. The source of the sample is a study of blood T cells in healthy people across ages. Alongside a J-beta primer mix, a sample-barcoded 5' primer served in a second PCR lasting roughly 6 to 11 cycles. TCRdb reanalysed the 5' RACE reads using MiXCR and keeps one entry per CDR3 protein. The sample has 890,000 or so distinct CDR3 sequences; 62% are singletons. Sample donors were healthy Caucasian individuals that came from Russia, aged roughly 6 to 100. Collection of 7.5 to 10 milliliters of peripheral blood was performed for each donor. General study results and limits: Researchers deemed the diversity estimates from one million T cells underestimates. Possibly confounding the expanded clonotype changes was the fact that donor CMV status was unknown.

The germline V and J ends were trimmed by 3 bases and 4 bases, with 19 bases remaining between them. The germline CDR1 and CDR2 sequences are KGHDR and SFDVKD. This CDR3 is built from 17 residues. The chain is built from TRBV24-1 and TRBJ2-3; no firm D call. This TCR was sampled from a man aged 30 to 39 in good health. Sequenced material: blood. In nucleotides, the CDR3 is TGTGCCACCAGTGATCCCGCCGGGCTCCCAGCCCCAGATACGCAGTATTTT. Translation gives CATSDPAGLPAPDTQYF.